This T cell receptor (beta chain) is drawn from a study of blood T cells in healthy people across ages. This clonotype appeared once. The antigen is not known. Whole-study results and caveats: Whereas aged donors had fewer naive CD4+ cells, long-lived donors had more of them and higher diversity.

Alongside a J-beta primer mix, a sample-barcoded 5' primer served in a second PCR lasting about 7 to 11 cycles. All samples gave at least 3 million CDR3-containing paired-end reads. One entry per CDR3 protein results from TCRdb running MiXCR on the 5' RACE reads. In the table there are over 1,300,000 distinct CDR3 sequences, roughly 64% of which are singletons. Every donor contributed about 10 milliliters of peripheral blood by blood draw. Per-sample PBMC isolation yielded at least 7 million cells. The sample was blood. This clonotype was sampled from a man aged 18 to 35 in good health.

CDR3: CASKIGQSTDTQYF. CDR3 bases: TGTGCCAGCAAAATTGGACAGAGCACAGATACGCAGTATTTT. The chain combines TRBV6-5 with TRBJ2-3, with D possibly matching TRBD1 (6 bases). The V and J ends lost 7 bases and 0 bases respectively, with 11 bases between them. Germline V lookup: CDR1 MNHEY, CDR2 SVGAGI. The CDR3 extends over 14 amino acids.